Listed below are T cell receptor beta chains from one sample, sequenced in a study of blood T cell repertoires in COVID-19. Method: immunoSEQ multiplex PCR; TCRdb's copy keeps in-frame clones and lacks some. The table includes a few hundred thousand clones, 85% to 90% detected once. The material sequenced was peripheral blood. The receptors here all came from a woman in her 50s with COVID-19, enrolled during active disease. CDR3s include the opening cysteine and the closing phenylalanine or tryptophan. The order of the fields is V gene, J gene, clone size, D gene, CDR3 protein, CDR3 DNA. D genes are given only for firm matches. Rows may omit the clone size; those that give it use once, few, many or a size class.

TRBV5-1	TRBJ1-1	.	TRBD1	CASSPLTGGTEAFF	TGCGCCAGCAGCCCACTAACAGGGGGCACTGAAGCTTTCTTT
TRBV6-6	TRBJ2-2	.	TRBD2	CASSTNRGGRAGELFF	TGTGCCAGCAGTACTAACAGGGGCGGGAGGGCCGGGGAGCTGTTTTTT
TRBV11-2	TRBJ2-3	.	.	CASSLDSRDTQYF	TGTGCCAGCAGCTTAGACTCCCGAGATACGCAGTATTTT
TRBV18	TRBJ1-1	.	TRBD1	CASSLQGAAKNTEAFF	TGTGCCAGCTCACTTCAGGGGGCCGCAAAGAACACTGAAGCTTTCTTT
TRBV10-3	TRBJ1-4	.	.	CAISETGLGNEKLFF	TGTGCCATCAGTGAGACAGGGCTCGGTAATGAAAAACTGTTTTTT
TRBV19	TRBJ2-7	.	TRBD2	CASGIAGGGGEQYF	TGTGCCAGTGGAATCGCGGGGGGCGGGGGCGAGCAGTACTTC
TRBV18	TRBJ2-3	.	TRBD2	CASSYLAGLVGTDTQYF	TGTGCCAGCTCATATCTAGCGGGGCTAGTAGGCACAGATACGCAGTATTTT
TRBV9	TRBJ2-2	once	.	CASSPRVAGELFF	TGTGCCAGCAGCCCTAGAGTGGCCGGGGAGCTGTTTTTT
TRBV27	TRBJ2-3	.	.	CASSKGAISTSTDTQYF	TGTGCCAGCAGCAAAGGGGCTATTTCCACTAGCACAGATACGCAGTATTTT
TRBV5-1	TRBJ1-6	.	TRBD1	CASSPGQGSYNSPLHF	TGCGCCAGCAGCCCTGGACAGGGGTCCTATAATTCACCCCTCCACTTT
TRBV6-5	TRBJ1-5	.	.	CASSLSDSHSNQPQHF	TGTGCCAGCAGTTTATCGGACAGCCATAGCAATCAGCCCCAGCATTTT
TRBV2	TRBJ2-1	.	TRBD2	CASSEDGSGSLYEQFF	TGTGCCAGCAGTGAAGATGGTAGCGGGAGCCTTTATGAGCAGTTCTTC
TRBV18	TRBJ1-3	.	.	CASSPSGDGNTIYF	TGTGCCAGCTCCCCCTCGGGTGATGGAAACACCATATATTTT
TRBV19	TRBJ1-2	.	.	CASRPRRGGYGYTF	TGTGCCAGTAGGCCCAGGAGGGGAGGCTATGGCTACACCTTC
TRBV3-1/TRBV3-2	TRBJ2-7	.	TRBD2	CASSQGASGRYGAGGYF	TGTGCCAGCAGCCAAGGGGCTAGCGGGAGGTACGGGGCAGGCGGGTACTTC
TRBV30	TRBJ1-6	.	TRBD1	CAVTGESSYNSPLHF	TGTGCCGTGACAGGGGAAAGCTCCTATAATTCACCCCTCCACTTT
TRBV19	TRBJ1-1	.	TRBD1	CASLTGGLDTEAFF	TGTGCCAGTCTTACAGGGGGCCTGGACACTGAAGCTTTCTTT
TRBV7-9	TRBJ2-5	.	.	CASSLGTVFGETQYF	TGTGCCAGCAGCTTAGGGACAGTTTTCGGAGAGACCCAGTACTTC
TRBV30	TRBJ2-6	.	.	CAWSHLLKGGAGANVLTF	TGTGCCTGGAGTCACCTCCTCAAGGGCGGGGCTGGGGCCAACGTCCTGACTTTC
TRBV19	TRBJ1-2	.	.	CASWQGHGGYTF	TGTGCCAGTTGGCAGGGTCATGGCGGCTACACCTTC
TRBV27	TRBJ2-7	once	TRBD2	CASSLWLAGGPHYEQYF	TGTGCCAGCAGTTTATGGCTAGCGGGAGGGCCCCACTACGAGCAGTACTTC
TRBV29-1	TRBJ2-3	.	.	CSAWTAATDTQYF	TGCAGCGCTTGGACAGCGGCCACAGATACGCAGTATTTT
TRBV6-2/TRBV6-3	TRBJ2-6	.	TRBD1	CASSSLDRGWAGANVLTF	TGTGCCAGCAGTTCCTTGGACAGGGGGTGGGCTGGGGCCAACGTCCTGACTTTC
TRBV30	TRBJ1-3	.	.	CAWAAGAHSGNTIYF	TGTGCCTGGGCCGCTGGGGCTCACTCTGGAAACACCATATATTTT
TRBV7-3	TRBJ2-2	.	TRBD2	CASSFQQLAGSGELFF	TGTGCCAGCAGCTTTCAGCAACTAGCGGGATCCGGGGAGCTGTTTTTT
TRBV27	TRBJ1-1	.	.	CASSPLLGVANTEAFF	TGTGCCAGCAGTCCATTGTTAGGGGTTGCGAACACTGAAGCTTTCTTT
TRBV5-1	TRBJ2-1	.	TRBD2	CASSLLAGNNEQFF	TGCGCCAGCAGCTTGTTAGCGGGAAACAATGAGCAGTTCTTC
TRBV3-1/TRBV3-2	TRBJ2-7	.	.	CASTLWPSYEQYF	TGTGCCAGCACCTTATGGCCCTCCTACGAGCAGTACTTC
TRBV7-8	TRBJ1-4	.	TRBD1	CASSLRAGGSGNEKLFF	TGTGCCAGCAGCTTACGAGCAGGGGGCTCGGGTAATGAAAAACTGTTTTTT
TRBV3-1/TRBV3-2	TRBJ1-4	.	TRBD1	CASSPSDRVNEKLFF	TGTGCCAGCAGCCCGTCCGACAGGGTTAACGAAAAACTGTTTTTT
TRBV6-5	TRBJ1-3	.	TRBD1	CASSSSGGSGNTIYF	TGTGCCAGCAGTTCCTCAGGGGGATCAGGAAACACCATATATTTT
TRBV15	TRBJ2-1	.	.	CATSRERDAYNEQFF	TGTGCCACCAGCAGAGAGCGGGATGCCTACAATGAGCAGTTCTTC
TRBV5-8	TRBJ2-5	.	.	CASSLSLQETQYF	TGTGCCAGCAGCTTGTCACTCCAAGAGACCCAGTACTTC
TRBV11-2	TRBJ2-7	.	.	CASSPASLPGYF	TGTGCCAGCAGCCCCGCCTCCCTCCCGGGGTACTTC
TRBV6-5	TRBJ2-3	once	TRBD1	CASSYRGQIDTQYF	TGTGCCAGCAGTTACAGGGGGCAGATCGATACGCAGTATTTT
TRBV2	TRBJ2-2	.	.	CADRLETNTGELFF	TGTGCCGACAGACTAGAGACGAACACCGGGGAGCTGTTTTTT
TRBV6-5	TRBJ2-4	.	.	CASRLDTTKNIQYF	TGTGCCAGCAGGCTTGACACGACCAAAAACATTCAGTACTTC
TRBV21-1	TRBJ1-5	.	.	CASSKLTSCCQPQHF	TGTGCCAGCAGCAAGCTGACATCATGTTGTCAGCCCCAGCATTTT